This paragraph covers one T cell receptor beta chain sequence. Its antigen remains unidentified. This sample was included in a study of CD39 and CD103 CD8 tumor-infiltrating T cells. Each sorted subset gave roughly 8,500 to 110,000 cells for genomic DNA. The data were produced by immunoSEQ multiplex PCR, yet TCRdb's version contains in-frame clones alone and is incomplete. The table records more than 15,000 clones, about nine tenths of them present only once. For tumor-infiltrating lymphocytes, EpCAM beads were added to negative-selection T-cell enrichment of thawed cells. Sorted memory CD8 cells were CD8+CD4-CD45RA-, regardless of CCR7. Germline CDR1 reads MGHRA; CDR2 reads YSYEKL. There are 14 residues in the CDR3. Between the trimmed V and J ends, which lost 0 bases and 4 bases, there was a span of 7 bases. Study-wide results and limits: Blood and uninvolved lymph node rarely held DP TIL clonotypes.

J is TRBJ1-5 and V is TRBV4-1; D gene unclear. Sequencing used CD8+ T cells sorted from blood. The subset: total memory CD8 T cells (CD45RA-CCR7+/-) from blood or uninvolved lymph node. The TCR originated in a human donor with head and neck squamous cell carcinoma. The CDR3 bases are TGCGCCAGCAGCCAAGATGGGCGTAATCAGCCCCAGCATTTT. Its translation is CASSQDGRNQPQHF.